The 8 T cell receptor beta chains below come from one sample, sequenced in a study of T cells in Graves' hyperthyroidism and ophthalmopathy. RNA transcripts yielded amplified TCR beta CDR3 regions. HTBI primers were used for first-round RT-PCR of the TCR CDR3. Each CDR3 protein is one row after TCRdb ran MiXCR on the multiplex PCR reads. The sample includes 600,000 to 800,000 distinct CDR3 sequences, 30% to 40% seen only once; the top ten take around 31%. The sample taken for sequencing was blood. All receptors come from a woman aged 40 to 49 with Graves' hyperthyroidism.

The genes are TRBV28 and TRBJ1-2; perhaps TRBD1 as D (5 bases). The CDR3 loop spans 13 amino acids. The germline CDR1 and CDR2 sequences are MDHEN and SYDVKM. The V and J ends lost 10 bases and 4 bases respectively, with 16 bases between them. CDR3 in DNA: TGTGCCATCCTACCGGGGCGGCCCTATGGCTACACCTTC. Its translation is CAILPGRPYGYTF.

This clonotype has ten or more counts. V is TRBV20-1 and J is TRBJ1-2, with D possibly TRBD1 on 5 matching bases. V was cut by 0 bases and J by 0 bases, with 8 bases left in between. In germline, CDR1 is DFQATT, CDR2 SNEGSKA (reference sequence). CDR3 length: 14 amino acids. In nucleotides, the CDR3 is TGCAGTGCTAGAGAAGCGGACACTAACTATGGCTACACCTTC. It codes for CSAREADTNYGYTF.

There are many counts of this clonotype. The chain combines TRBV2 with TRBJ1-1; D uncertain. CDR3 length: 13 amino acids. With 7 bases removed from V and 1 base from J, the gap between germline ends came to 10 bases. The germline gives CDR1 SNHLY, CDR2 FYNNEI. CDR3 nucleotides: TGTGCCAGCATTGAGGCGGGGAACACTGAAGCTTTCTTT. It translates to CASIEAGNTEAFF.

Remarks on this clonotype: The CDR3 carries no conserved terminal phenylalanine or tryptophan, so it likely arises from a read error. The DNA is omitted, as the CDR3 cannot be located on it reliably, and the CDR3 follows TCRdb's listing. The rearrangement joins TRBV12-3 or TRBV12-4 to TRBJ1-6. The CDR3 length is 11 residues, termini included. The CDR3 sequence: CASSLVVSLIQ.

With regard to this clonotype: The junction departs from germline at one end; a sequencing error may be responsible. The chain joins TRBV5-1 to TRBJ1-5; 8 nucleotides match TRBD1. The CDR3 length is 13 residues. The germline V gene has CDR1 SGHRS and CDR2 YFSETQ. CDR3 DNA: TGTGCCAGTAGCGCGACAGGGGTTCAGCCCCAGCATTTT. Translated: CASSATGVQPQHF.

At least ten counts were recorded for this clonotype. Germline and junction disagree at one end, which may indicate a read error. The V and J genes are TRBV5-1 and TRBJ2-7; unclear D gene. Germline values: CDR1 SGHRS, CDR2 YFSETQ. The CDR3 covers 15 residues. The CDR3 DNA follows: TGTGCCAGCAGCTTTAGGGATCGCAGCTCCTACGAGCAGTACTTC. It codes for CASSFRDRSSYEQYF.

The CDR3 spells CASSPLGVLKGYTF. CDR3 in DNA: TGTGCCAGCAGCCCTTTAGGTGTGTTAAAGGGCTACACCTTC. V usage is TRBV2 and J usage is TRBJ1-2, with D unclear. The germline V gene has CDR1 SNHLY and CDR2 FYNNEI. V gave up 6 bases and J gave up 8 bases, with 19 bases separating them. The CDR3 is made up of 14 amino acids.

Comment on this clonotype: The DNA is left out, because the CDR3 cannot be placed on it with certainty; the CDR3 is given as TCRdb lists it. The chain employs TRBV29-1 and TRBJ1-1. Germline V gives CDR1 SQVTM, CDR2 ANQGSEA. The CDR3 contains 19 residues when both ends are counted. This CDR3 reads CSFYICSADRTIWNTEAFF.